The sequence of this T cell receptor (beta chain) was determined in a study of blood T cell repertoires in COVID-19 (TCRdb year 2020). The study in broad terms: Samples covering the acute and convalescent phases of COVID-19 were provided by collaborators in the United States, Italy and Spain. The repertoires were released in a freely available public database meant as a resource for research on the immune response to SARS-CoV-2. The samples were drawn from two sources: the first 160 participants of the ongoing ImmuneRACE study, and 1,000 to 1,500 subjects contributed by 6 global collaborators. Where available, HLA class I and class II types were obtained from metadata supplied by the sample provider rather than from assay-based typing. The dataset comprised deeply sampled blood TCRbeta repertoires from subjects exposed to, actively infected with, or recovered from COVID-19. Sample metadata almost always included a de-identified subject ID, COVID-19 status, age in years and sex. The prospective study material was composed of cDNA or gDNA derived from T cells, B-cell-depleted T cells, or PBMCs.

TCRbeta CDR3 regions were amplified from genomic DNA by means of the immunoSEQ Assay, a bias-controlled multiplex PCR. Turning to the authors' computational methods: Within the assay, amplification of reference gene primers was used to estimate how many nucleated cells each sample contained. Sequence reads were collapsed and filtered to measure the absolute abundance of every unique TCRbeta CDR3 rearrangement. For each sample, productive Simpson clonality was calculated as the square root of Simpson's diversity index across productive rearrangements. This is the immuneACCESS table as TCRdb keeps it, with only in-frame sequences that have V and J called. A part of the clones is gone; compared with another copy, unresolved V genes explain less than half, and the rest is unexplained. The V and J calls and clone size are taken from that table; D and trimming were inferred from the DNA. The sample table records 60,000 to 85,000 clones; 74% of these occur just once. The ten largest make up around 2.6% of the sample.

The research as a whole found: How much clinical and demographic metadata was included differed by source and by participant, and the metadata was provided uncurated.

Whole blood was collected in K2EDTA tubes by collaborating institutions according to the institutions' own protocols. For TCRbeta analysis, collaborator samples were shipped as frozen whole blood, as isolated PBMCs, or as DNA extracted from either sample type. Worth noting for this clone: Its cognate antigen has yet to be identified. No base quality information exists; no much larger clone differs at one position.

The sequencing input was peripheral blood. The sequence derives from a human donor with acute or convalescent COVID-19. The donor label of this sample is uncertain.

The CDR3 protein: CASSSNNEQFF. In nucleotide form, the sequence is TGTGCCAGCAGCTCTAACAATGAGCAGTTCTTC. The chain links TRBV28 with TRBJ2-1, with the D gene not clear enough to name. The junction carries 5 bases between V and J, which are trimmed by 6 bases and 5 bases respectively. CDR1 and CDR2, looked up from the germline V gene, are MDHEN and SYDVKM. The cysteine opens and the phenylalanine closes a CDR3 of 11 amino acids. The entry retains the CDR3 DNA only, 33 bases that are in frame from base 1.